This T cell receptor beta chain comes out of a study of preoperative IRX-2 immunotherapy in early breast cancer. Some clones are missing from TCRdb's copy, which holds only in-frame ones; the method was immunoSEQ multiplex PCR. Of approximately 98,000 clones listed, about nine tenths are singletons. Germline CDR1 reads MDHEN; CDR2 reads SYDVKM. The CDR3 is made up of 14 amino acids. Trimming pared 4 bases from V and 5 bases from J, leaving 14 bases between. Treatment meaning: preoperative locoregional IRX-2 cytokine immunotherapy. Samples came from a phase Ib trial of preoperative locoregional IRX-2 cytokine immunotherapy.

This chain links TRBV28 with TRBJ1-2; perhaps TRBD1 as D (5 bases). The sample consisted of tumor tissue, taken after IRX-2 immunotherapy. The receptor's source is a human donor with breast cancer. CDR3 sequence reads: CASSYQGIGYGYTF. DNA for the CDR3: TGTGCCAGCAGTTACCAGGGTATCGGGTATGGCTACACCTTC.